This T cell receptor beta chain emerged from a study of human T cells and chemical hapten exposure. In the study overall: Diphenylcyclopropenone was administered weekly to the scalp of patients throughout the approximately 24-week study. Study conclusions and caveats: Once DPC sensitization occurred, TCRs above 1 in 1000 frequency showed no change. PT1 expanded TCR numbers rose with patch test score. Expanded TCR sets contained significantly more large CDR3 similarity clusters than controls.

Note on this clonotype: No antigen is known for it.

The time point denotes: pre-sensitization, week 0. Treatment specified: therapeutic diphenylcyclopropenone sensitization with weekly scalp DPC. TCRdb reprocessed the RACE reads with MiXCR, giving one entry per CDR3 protein. The table shows about 110,000 distinct CDR3 sequences, with roughly 12% occurring only once. Germline assignment: CDR1 MDHEN and CDR2 SYDVKM. The CDR3 is made up of 13 amino acids. Trimming took 5 bases from V and 6 from J, leaving 11 bases between them. The sequence derives from a woman between 45 and 65 years old with alopecia areata. Some clones in this sample may be carry-over from other donors' samples. The sample in question was whole blood, obtained in connection with sensitization to the hapten diphenylcyclopropenone (DPC). The chain joins TRBV28 to TRBJ2-1; D not resolved. CDR3 DNA: TGTGCCAGCAGTGAAGAGGCACGCAATGAGCAGTTCTTC. Translated: CASSEEARNEQFF.